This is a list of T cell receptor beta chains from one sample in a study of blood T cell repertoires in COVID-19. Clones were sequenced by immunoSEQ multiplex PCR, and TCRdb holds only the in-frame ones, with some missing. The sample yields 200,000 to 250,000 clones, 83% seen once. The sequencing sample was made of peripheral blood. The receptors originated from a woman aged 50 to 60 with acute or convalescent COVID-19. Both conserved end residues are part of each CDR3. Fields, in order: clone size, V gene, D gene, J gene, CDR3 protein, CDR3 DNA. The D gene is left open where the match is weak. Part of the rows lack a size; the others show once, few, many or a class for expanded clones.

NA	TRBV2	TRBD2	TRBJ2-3	CASSETPSGVDTQYF	TGTGCCAGCAGTGAAACCCCTAGCGGGGTAGATACGCAGTATTTT
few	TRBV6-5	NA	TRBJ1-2	CASSYKRGGINYGYTF	TGTGCCAGCAGTTACAAGCGGGGGGGGATCAACTATGGCTACACCTTC
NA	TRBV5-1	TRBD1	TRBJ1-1	CASSFLTDRGSEAFF	TGCGCCAGCAGTTTCCTGACGGACAGGGGATCTGAAGCTTTCTTT
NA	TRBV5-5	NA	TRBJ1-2	CASSLGQAGLSGYTF	TGTGCCAGCAGCTTGGGACAGGCAGGATTAAGCGGCTACACCTTC
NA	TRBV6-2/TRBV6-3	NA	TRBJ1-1	CASSYRSAGANTEAFF	TGTGCCAGCAGTTACCGCTCGGCAGGGGCGAACACTGAAGCTTTCTTT
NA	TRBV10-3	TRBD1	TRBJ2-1	CAIKPGQDDNEQFF	TGTGCCATCAAACCGGGACAGGACGACAATGAGCAGTTCTTC
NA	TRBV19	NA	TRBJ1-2	CASTGRGATNGYTF	TGTGCCAGTACCGGACGGGGGGCGACGAATGGCTACACCTTC
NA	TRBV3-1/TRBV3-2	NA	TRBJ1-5	CASSQGRGVFQPQHF	TGTGCCAGCAGCCAAGGTCGGGGGGTATTCCAGCCCCAGCATTTT
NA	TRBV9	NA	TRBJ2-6	CASSETEFSGANVLTF	TGTGCCAGCAGCGAGACAGAGTTCTCTGGGGCCAACGTCCTGACTTTC
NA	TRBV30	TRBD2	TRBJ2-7	CAWSDIAGGSYEQYF	TGTGCCTGGAGTGACATAGCGGGGGGGTCCTACGAGCAGTACTTC